The clone carrying this T cell receptor (beta chain) turned up a few times. Its antigen is as yet unknown. By 5'RACE template switching, TCR cDNA was produced, with a universal primer site and UMIs added in the process. TCRdb re-called the 5' RACE reads with MiXCR, one entry per CDR3 protein. The table has 450,000 to 650,000 distinct CDR3 sequences, roughly 13% seen once. V lost 2 bases, J lost 5 bases, and 16 bases lay in between. This CDR3 comprises 15 residues. Germline assignment: CDR1 SGHAT and CDR2 FQNNGV. The data were obtained in a study of T cells after yellow fever vaccination. General study points: It was a small share of clonotypes that appeared in both CD4 and CD8 compartments.

The sequence was obtained from a man aged 25-45 years who received the YFV17D yellow fever vaccine. Sample: PBMCs, taken on the day of the yellow fever booster vaccination. The chain is built from TRBV11-2 and TRBJ2-7; no clear D. CDR3 amino acids: CASSLPGWAADEQYF. Written as DNA, the CDR3 is TGTGCCAGCAGCTTACCAGGATGGGCGGCAGACGAGCAGTACTTC.